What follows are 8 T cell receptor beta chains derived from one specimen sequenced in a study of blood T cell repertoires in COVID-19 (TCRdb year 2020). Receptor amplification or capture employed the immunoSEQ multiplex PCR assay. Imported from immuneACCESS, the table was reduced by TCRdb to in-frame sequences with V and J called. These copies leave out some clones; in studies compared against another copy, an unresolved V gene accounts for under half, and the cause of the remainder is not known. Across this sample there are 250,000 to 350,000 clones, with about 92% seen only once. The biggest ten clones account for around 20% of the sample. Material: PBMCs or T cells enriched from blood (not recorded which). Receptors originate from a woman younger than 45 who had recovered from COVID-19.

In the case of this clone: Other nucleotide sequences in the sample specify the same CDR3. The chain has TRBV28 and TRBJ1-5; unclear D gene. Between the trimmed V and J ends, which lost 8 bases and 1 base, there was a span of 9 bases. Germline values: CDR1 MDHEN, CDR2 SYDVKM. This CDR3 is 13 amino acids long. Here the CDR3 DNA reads TGTGCCAGCTCAAGCTCCAGCAATCAGCCCCAGCATTTT. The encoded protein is CASSSSSNQPQHF.

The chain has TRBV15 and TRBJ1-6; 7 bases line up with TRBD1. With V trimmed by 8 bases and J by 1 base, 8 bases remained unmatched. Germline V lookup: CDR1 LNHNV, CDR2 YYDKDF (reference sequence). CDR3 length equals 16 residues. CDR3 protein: CATGEGGRSYNSPLHF. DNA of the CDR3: TGTGCCACCGGGGAAGGGGGCCGGTCCTATAATTCACCCCTCCACTTT.

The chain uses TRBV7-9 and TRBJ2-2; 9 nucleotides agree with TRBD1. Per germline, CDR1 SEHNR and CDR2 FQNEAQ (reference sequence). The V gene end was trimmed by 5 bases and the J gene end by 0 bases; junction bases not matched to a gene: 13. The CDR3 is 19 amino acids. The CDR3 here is CASSHAPGQGISNTGELFF. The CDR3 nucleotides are TGTGCCAGCAGCCACGCACCAGGACAGGGGATTTCGAACACCGGGGAGCTGTTTTTT. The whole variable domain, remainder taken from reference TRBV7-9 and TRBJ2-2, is DTGVSQNPRHKITKRGQNVTFRCDPISEHNRLYWYRQTLGQGPEFLTYFQNEAQLEKSRLLSDRFSAERPKGSFSTLEIQRTEQGDSAMYLCASSHAPGQGISNTGELFFGEGSRLTVL.

CDR3 nucleotides: TGTGCCAGCAGTTCGTCGACAGTAACAGATACGCAGTATTTT. Its translation is CASSSSTVTDTQYF. The chain carries TRBV27 and TRBJ2-3, with a possible D match to TRBD1 (5 bases). The CDR3 has 14 amino acids. V shed 4 bases and J shed 3 bases, with 11 bases lying between them. The germline CDR1 and CDR2 sequences are MNHEY and SMNVEV (reference sequence).

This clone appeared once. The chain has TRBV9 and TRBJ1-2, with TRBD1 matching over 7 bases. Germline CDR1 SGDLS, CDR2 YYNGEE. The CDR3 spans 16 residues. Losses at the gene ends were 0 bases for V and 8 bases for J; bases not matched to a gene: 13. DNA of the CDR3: TGTGCCAGCAGCGTAGGGGACAGTAATAACCGTGACGGCTACACCTTC. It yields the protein CASSVGDSNNRDGYTF.

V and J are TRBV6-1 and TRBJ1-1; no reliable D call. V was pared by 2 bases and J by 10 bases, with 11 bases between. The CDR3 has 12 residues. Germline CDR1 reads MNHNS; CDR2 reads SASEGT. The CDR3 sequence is CASSEPRRRAFF. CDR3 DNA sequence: TGTGCCAGCAGTGAACCGCGGAGGAGAGCTTTCTTT.

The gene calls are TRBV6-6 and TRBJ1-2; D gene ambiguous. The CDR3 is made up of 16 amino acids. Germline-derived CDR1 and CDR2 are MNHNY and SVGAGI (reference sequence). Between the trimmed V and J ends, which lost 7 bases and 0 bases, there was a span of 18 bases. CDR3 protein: CASTRIGLSTNYGYTF. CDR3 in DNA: TGTGCCAGCACCAGGATTGGGTTGTCTACTAACTATGGCTACACCTTC.

In DNA, the CDR3 is TGTGCCAGCAGTTATAGCTCCTATAATTCACCCCTCCACTTT. It codes for CASSYSSYNSPLHF. The chain joins TRBV6-5 to TRBJ1-6; no clear D gene. Trimming removed 3 bases from V and 0 bases from J, with 3 bases in between. This CDR3 is 14 amino acids long. The germline V gene encodes CDR1 MNHEY and CDR2 SVGAGI.